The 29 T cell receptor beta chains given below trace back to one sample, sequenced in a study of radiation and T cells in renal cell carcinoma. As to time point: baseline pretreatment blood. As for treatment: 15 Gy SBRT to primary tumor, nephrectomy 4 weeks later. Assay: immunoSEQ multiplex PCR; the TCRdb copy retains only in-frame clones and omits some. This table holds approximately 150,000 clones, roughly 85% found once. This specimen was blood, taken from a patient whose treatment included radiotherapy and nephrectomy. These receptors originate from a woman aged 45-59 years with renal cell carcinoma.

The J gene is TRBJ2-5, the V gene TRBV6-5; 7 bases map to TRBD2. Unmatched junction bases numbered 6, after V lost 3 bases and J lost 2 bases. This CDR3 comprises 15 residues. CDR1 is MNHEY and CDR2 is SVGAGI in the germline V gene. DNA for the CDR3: TGTGCCAGCAGTTATCCAGCGGGGAGGCAAGAGACCCAGTACTTC. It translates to CASSYPAGRQETQYF.

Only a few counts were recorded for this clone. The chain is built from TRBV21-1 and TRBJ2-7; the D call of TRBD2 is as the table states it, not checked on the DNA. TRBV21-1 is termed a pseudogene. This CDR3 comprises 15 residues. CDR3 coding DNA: TGTGCCAGCAGCCCGGAGGCTAGCGGGAGCCTCGAGCAGTACTTC. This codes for CASSPEASGSLEQYF.

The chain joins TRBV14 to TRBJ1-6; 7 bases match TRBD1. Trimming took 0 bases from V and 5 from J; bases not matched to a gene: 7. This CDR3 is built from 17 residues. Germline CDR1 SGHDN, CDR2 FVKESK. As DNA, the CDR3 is TGTGCCAGCAGCCAAGACAGGGGGGGAACTAATAATTCACCCCTCCACTTT. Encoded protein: CASSQDRGGTNNSPLHF.

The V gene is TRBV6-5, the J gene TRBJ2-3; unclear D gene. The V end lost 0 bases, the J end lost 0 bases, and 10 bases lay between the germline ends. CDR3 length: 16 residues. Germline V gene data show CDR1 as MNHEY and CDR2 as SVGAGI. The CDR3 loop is CASSYSSAVSTDTQYF. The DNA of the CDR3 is TGTGCCAGCAGTTACTCTTCGGCTGTTAGCACAGATACGCAGTATTTT.

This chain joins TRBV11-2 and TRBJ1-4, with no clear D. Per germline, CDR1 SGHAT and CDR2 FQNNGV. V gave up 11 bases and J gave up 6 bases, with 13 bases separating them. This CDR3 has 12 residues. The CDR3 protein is CASRPGDEKLFF. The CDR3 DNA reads TGTGCCTCCAGACCTGGGGATGAAAAACTGTTTTTT.

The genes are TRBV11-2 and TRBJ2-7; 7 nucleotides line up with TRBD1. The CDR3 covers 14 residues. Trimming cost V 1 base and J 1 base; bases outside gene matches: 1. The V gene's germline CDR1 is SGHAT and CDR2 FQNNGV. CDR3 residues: CASSLVTGSYEQYF. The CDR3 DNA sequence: TGTGCCAGCAGCTTAGTGACAGGGTCCTACGAGCAGTACTTC. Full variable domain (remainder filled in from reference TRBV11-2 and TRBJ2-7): EAGVAQSPRYKIIEKRQSVAFWCNPISGHATLYWYQQILGQGPKLLIQFQNNGVVDDSQLPKDRFSAERLKGVDSTLKIQPAKLEDSAVYLCASSLVTGSYEQYFGPGTRLTVT.

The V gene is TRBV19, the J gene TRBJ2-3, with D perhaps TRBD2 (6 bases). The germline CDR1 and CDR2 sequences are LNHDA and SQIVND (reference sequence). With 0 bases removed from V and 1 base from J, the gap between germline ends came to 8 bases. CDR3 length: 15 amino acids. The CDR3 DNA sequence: TGTGCCAGTAGTATAGAGGGGACTCGCACAGATACGCAGTATTTT. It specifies CASSIEGTRTDTQYF. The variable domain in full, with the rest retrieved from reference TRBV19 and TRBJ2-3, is DGGITQSPKYLFRKEGQNVTLSCEQNLNHDAMYWYRQDPGQGLRLIYYSQIVNDFQKGDIAEGYSVSREKKESFPLTVTSAQKNPTAFYLCASSIEGTRTDTQYFGPGTRLTVL.

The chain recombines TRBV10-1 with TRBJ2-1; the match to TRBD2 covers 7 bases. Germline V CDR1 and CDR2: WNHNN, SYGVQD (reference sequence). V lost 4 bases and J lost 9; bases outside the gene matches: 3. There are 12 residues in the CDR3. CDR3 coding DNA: TGCGCCAGCAGTGCCACTAGCGCTGAGCAGTTCTTC. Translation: CASSATSAEQFF.

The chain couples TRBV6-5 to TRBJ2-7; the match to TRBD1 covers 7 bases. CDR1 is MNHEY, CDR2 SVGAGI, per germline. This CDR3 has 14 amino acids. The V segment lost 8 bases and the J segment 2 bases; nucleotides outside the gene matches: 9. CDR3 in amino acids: CASQPAQGPYEQYF. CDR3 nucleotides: TGTGCCAGCCAACCTGCACAGGGGCCCTACGAGCAGTACTTC.

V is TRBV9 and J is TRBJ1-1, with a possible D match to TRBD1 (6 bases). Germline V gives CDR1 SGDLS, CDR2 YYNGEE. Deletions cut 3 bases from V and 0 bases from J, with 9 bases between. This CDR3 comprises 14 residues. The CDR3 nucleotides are TGTGCCAGCAGCGGGACAGTGGTGAACACTGAAGCTTTCTTT. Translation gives CASSGTVVNTEAFF.

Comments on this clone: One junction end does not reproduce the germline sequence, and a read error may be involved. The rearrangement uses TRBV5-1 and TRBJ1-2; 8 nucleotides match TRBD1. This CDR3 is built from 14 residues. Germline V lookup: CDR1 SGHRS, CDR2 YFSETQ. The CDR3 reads CASSQGAFEGGRNF. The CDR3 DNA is TGCGCCAGCTCCCAGGGGGCCTTCGAGGGGGGACGAAACTTC.

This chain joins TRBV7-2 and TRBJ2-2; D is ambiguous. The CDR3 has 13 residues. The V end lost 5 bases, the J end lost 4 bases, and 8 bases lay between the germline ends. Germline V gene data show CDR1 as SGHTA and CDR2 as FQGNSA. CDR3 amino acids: CASSPSSTGELFF. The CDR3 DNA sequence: TGTGCCAGCAGCCCCTCGTCCACCGGGGAGCTGTTTTTT.

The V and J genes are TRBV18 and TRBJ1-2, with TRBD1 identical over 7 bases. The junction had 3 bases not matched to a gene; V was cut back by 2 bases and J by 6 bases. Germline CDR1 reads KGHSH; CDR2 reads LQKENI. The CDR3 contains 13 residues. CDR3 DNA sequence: TGTGCCAGCTCACCAACTCAGGGGGATGGCTACACCTTC. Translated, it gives CASSPTQGDGYTF.

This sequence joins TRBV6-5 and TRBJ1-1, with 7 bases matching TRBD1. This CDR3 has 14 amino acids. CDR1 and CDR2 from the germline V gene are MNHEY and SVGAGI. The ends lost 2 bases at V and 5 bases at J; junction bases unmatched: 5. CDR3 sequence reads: CASSYGAGGTEAFF. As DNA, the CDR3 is TGTGCCAGCAGTTACGGAGCAGGGGGGACTGAAGCTTTCTTT.

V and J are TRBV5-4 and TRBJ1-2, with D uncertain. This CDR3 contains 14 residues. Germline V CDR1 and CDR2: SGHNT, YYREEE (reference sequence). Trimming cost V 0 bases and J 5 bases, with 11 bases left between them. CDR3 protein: CASSLEDTGYGYTF. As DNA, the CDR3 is TGTGCCAGCAGCTTGGAGGATACGGGATATGGCTACACCTTC.

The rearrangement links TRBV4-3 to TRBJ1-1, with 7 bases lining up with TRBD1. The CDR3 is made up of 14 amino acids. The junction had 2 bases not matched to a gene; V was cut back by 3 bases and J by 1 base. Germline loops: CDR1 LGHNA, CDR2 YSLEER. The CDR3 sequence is CASSHQGENTEAFF. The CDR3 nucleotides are TGCGCCAGCAGCCACCAGGGGGAGAACACTGAAGCTTTCTTT.

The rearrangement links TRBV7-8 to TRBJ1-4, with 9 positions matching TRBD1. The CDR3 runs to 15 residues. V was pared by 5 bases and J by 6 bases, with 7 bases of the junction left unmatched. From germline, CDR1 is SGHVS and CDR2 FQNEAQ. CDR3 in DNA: TGTGCCAGCAGCACACGGACAGGGGATTATGAAAAACTGTTTTTT. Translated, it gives CASSTRTGDYEKLFF.

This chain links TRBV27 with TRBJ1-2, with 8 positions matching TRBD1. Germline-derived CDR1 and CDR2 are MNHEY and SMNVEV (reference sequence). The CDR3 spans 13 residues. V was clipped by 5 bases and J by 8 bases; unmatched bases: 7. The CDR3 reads CASSPRTGRGYTF. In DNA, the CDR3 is TGTGCCAGCAGTCCCCGGACAGGGAGAGGCTACACCTTC.

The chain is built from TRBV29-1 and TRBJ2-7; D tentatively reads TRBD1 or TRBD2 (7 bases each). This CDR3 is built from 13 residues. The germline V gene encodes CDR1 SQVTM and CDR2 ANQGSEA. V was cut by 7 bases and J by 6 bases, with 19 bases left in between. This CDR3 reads CSASGGRAGEQYF. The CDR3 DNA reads TGCAGCGCCTCAGGGGGGAGGGCCGGCGAGCAGTACTTC.

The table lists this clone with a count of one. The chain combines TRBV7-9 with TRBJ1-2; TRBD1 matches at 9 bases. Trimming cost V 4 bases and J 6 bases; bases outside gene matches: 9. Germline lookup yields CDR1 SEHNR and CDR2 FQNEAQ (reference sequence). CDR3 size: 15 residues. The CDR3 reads CASSWGGQGRNGYTF. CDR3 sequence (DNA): TGTGCCAGCAGCTGGGGGGGACAGGGTCGGAATGGCTACACCTTC.

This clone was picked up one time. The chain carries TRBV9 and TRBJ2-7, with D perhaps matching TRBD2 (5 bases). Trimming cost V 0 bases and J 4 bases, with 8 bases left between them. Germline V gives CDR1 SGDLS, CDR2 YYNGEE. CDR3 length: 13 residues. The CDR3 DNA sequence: TGTGCCAGCAGCGTAGCTGGGAGTTACGAGCAGTACTTC. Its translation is CASSVAGSYEQYF.

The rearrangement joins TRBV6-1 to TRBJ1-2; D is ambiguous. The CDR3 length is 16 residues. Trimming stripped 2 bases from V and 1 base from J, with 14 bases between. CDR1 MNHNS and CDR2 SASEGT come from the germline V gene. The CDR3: CASSETSNTFNYGYTF. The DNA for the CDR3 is TGTGCCAGCAGTGAAACTTCGAACACTTTTAACTATGGCTACACCTTC.

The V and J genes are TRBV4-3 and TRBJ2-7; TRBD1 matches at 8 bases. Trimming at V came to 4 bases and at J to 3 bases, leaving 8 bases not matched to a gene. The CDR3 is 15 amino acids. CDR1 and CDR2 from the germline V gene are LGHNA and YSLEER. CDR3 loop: CASSLDVTGVYEQYF. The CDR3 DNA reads TGCGCCAGCAGCCTAGACGTGACAGGGGTCTACGAGCAGTACTTC.

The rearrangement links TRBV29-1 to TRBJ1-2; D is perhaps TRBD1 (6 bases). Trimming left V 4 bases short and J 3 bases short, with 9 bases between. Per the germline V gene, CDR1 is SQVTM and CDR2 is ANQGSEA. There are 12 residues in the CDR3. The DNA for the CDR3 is TGCAGCGTTGTATCAGGGGACTATGGCTACACCTTC. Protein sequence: CSVVSGDYGYTF.

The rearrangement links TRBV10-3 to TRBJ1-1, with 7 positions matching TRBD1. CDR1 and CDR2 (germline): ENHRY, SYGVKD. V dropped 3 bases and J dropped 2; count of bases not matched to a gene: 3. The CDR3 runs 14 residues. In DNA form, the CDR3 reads TGTGCCATCAGTGAAGGGACAGTAAACACTGAAGCTTTCTTT. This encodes CAISEGTVNTEAFF.

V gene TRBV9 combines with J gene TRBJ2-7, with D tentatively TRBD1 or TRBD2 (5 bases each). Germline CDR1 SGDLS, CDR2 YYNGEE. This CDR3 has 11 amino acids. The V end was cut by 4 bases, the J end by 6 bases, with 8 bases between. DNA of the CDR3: TGTGCCAGCAGCACAGGAGGCGAGCAGTACTTC. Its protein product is CASSTGGEQYF.

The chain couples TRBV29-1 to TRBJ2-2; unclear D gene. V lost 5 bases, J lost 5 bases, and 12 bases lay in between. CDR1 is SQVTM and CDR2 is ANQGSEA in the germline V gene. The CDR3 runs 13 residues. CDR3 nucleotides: TGCAGCGTTAAGACAAGGAAGACCGGGGAGCTGTTTTTT. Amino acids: CSVKTRKTGELFF.

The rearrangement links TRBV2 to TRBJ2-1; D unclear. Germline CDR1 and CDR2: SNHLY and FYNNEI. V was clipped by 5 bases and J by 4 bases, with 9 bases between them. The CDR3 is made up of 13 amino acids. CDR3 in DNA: TGTGCCAGCAGTAGAGTGCAGTACAATGAGCAGTTCTTC. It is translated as CASSRVQYNEQFF. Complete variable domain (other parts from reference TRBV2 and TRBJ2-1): EPEVTQTPSHQVTQMGQEVILRCVPISNHLYFYWYRQILGQKVEFLVSFYNNEISEKSEIFDDQFSVERPDGSNFTLKIRSTKLEDSAMYFCASSRVQYNEQFFGPGTRLTVL.

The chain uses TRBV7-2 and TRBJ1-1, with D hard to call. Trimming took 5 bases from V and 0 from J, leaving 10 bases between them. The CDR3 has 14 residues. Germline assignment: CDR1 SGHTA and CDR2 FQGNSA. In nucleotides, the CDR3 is TGTGCCAGCAGCGGTAGATCTGTGAACACTGAAGCTTTCTTT. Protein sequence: CASSGRSVNTEAFF.